This passage covers 22 T cell receptor beta chains from one sample sequenced in a study of a mutant IDH1 vaccine in newly diagnosed glioma. Time point: week 23, last vaccination. It was 300 ug of mutant IDH1 20-mer peptide that made up each vaccine dose, given with topical imiquimod. The assay was immunoSEQ multiplex PCR, and TCRdb's table has in-frame clones only and misses some. The table has approximately 30,000 clones, 80% to 85% seen once. For these TCRs, the target antigens are not known. The sequences come from PBMCs, collected from a glioma patient whose treatment included an IDH1 peptide vaccine. The receptors were gathered from a woman aged 25 to 39 with glioma.

This chain connects TRBV25-1 to TRBJ2-1; D is ambiguous. The germline V gene encodes CDR1 MGHDK and CDR2 SYGVNS. The CDR3 has 15 amino acids. V gave up 1 base and J gave up 4 bases, with 11 bases separating them. The CDR3 is CASSESGPPYNEQFF. The DNA of the CDR3 is TGTGCCAGCAGTGAATCTGGACCTCCTTACAATGAGCAGTTCTTC.

The chain couples TRBV6-5 to TRBJ2-7; no clear D gene. V was trimmed by 2 bases and J by 4 bases, leaving 6 bases between them. The CDR3 spans 12 residues. Germline V CDR1 and CDR2: MNHEY, SVGAGI. Here the CDR3 reads CASSYPGYEQYF. The CDR3 DNA reads as TGTGCCAGCAGTTACCCTGGATACGAGCAGTACTTC.

The rearrangement uses TRBV4-3 and TRBJ2-4, with TRBD2 matching over 11 bases. Germline CDR1 reads LGHNA; CDR2 reads YSLEER. V lost 0 bases, J lost 0 bases, and 4 bases stayed unmatched. The CDR3 has 18 residues. CDR3 in amino acids: CASSQEIAGGIAKNIQYF. CDR3 bases: TGCGCCAGCAGCCAAGAGATAGCGGGGGGGATAGCCAAAAACATTCAGTACTTC.

V gene TRBV7-8 combines with J gene TRBJ2-5, with TRBD1 identical over 9 bases. The closer fit of TRBJ2-7 to the DNA end suggests the J call may be wrong. This CDR3 has 16 amino acids. Germline V gene lookup returns CDR1 SGHVS and CDR2 FQNEAQ. CDR3 nucleotide sequence: TGTGCCAGCAGCCCGACGGGACAGGGAAAGGCCTACGAGCAGTACTTC. The encoded protein is CASSPTGQGKAYEQYF.

The chain uses TRBV7-2 and TRBJ1-1; perhaps TRBD1 as D (6 bases). The V gene's germline CDR1 is SGHTA and CDR2 FQGNSA. Trimming pared 4 bases from V and 6 bases from J, leaving 15 bases between. This CDR3 has 14 residues. This CDR3 reads CASSSRRTESEAFF. The CDR3 DNA follows: TGTGCCAGCAGCTCGCGAAGGACAGAATCTGAAGCTTTCTTT.

The rearrangement joins TRBV5-1 to TRBJ1-1, with D tentatively TRBD1 (6 bases). Germline V gene lookup returns CDR1 SGHRS and CDR2 YFSETQ. Trimming cost V 4 bases and J 1 base, with 8 bases left between them. This CDR3 is 13 amino acids long. Here the CDR3 reads CASSLTGNTEAFF. The DNA of the CDR3 is TGCGCCAGCAGCCTGACAGGGAACACTGAAGCTTTCTTT.

This chain uses TRBV5-6 with TRBJ1-4; D gene unclear. The CDR3 is 12 amino acids. V shed 4 bases and J shed 4 bases, with 5 bases lying between them. Germline CDR1 and CDR2: SGHDT and YYEEEE. The CDR3 loop is CASSRINEKLFF. For the CDR3, the DNA is TGTGCCAGCAGCCGAATTAATGAAAAACTGTTTTTT.

The chain couples TRBV5-4 to TRBJ1-4, with D perhaps matching TRBD1 (5 bases). Germline loops: CDR1 SGHNT, CDR2 YYREEE (reference sequence). The CDR3 covers 13 residues. Trimming took 4 bases from V and 5 from J, leaving 9 bases between them. CDR3 region: CASSPGGNEKLFF. CDR3 DNA sequence: TGTGCCAGCAGCCCGGGGGGGAATGAAAAACTGTTTTTT.

This clone has only one observation. V and J are TRBV6-1 and TRBJ2-1; TRBD2 is a possible D gene (5 bases). Germline values: CDR1 MNHNS, CDR2 SASEGT. Trimming took 5 bases from V and 10 from J, leaving 9 bases between them. CDR3 length equals 11 residues. In nucleotides, the CDR3 is TGTGCCAGCAGTTACGGCGGGGAGCAGTTCTTC. This codes for CASSYGGEQFF.

This rearrangement joins TRBV6-1 to TRBJ2-7, with TRBD1 matching over 10 bases. This CDR3 spans 14 amino acids. The V and J ends lost 5 bases and 3 bases, in that order; junction bases with no gene match: 4. Germline CDR1 MNHNS, CDR2 SASEGT. DNA for the CDR3: TGTGCCAGCAGTCCGGGACAGGGGCGCTACGAGCAGTACTTC. Translation: CASSPGQGRYEQYF.

The chain couples TRBV5-1 to TRBJ1-4; 7 bases align to TRBD1. Germline V gives CDR1 SGHRS, CDR2 YFSETQ. V was clipped by 4 bases and J by 3 bases; unmatched bases: 6. The CDR3 extends over 15 amino acids. For the CDR3, the DNA is TGCGCCAGCAGCATCCGACAGGGACCTAATGAAAAACTGTTTTTT. Its protein product is CASSIRQGPNEKLFF.

V gene TRBV6-5 combines with J gene TRBJ1-6; D gene ambiguous. V was trimmed by 6 bases and J by 9 bases, leaving 12 bases between them. Germline CDR1 is MNHEY and CDR2 is SVGAGI. The CDR3 extends over 13 amino acids. The CDR3 sequence is CASRSTSPSPLHF. CDR3 coding DNA: TGTGCCAGCAGGTCCACGTCCCCTTCACCCCTCCACTTT.

V and J are TRBV15 and TRBJ1-1; D might be TRBD1 (5 bases). Germline V lookup: CDR1 LNHNV, CDR2 YYDKDF (reference sequence). V was trimmed by 8 bases and J by 4 bases, leaving 11 bases between them. The CDR3 is made up of 12 amino acids. The CDR3 loop reads CATSGGGTEAFF. CDR3 coding DNA: TGTGCCACCTCGGGGGGGGGCACTGAAGCTTTCTTT.

V usage is TRBV2 and J usage is TRBJ1-2, with TRBD1 matching over 8 bases. The CDR3 runs 13 residues. The junction had 1 base not matched to a gene; V was cut back by 4 bases and J by 3 bases. From germline, CDR1 is SNHLY and CDR2 FYNNEI. The CDR3 region has the DNA TGTGCCAGCAGTGGACAGGGGCACTATGGCTACACCTTC. This sequence encodes CASSGQGHYGYTF.

The chain combines TRBV2 with TRBJ1-3, with D tentatively TRBD1 (6 bases). Germline lookup yields CDR1 SNHLY and CDR2 FYNNEI. V lost 5 bases, J lost 1 base, and 15 bases lay in between. The CDR3 contains 16 residues. CDR3 nucleotide sequence: TGTGCCAGCAGTCAACAGGGCTCCTCATCTGGAAACACCATATATTTT. Amino acids: CASSQQGSSSGNTIYF.

V gene TRBV2 combines with J gene TRBJ1-1, with no clear D. Germline-derived CDR1 and CDR2 are SNHLY and FYNNEI. Trimming cost V 0 bases and J 1 base, with 6 bases left between them. The CDR3 covers 14 residues. The CDR3 DNA sequence: TGTGCCAGCAGTGAAGCAGGCAGGAACACTGAAGCTTTCTTT. Residues: CASSEAGRNTEAFF.

This clone appeared a single time. The V call is TRBV4-1, the J call TRBJ1-4; 8 nucleotides match TRBD1. The CDR3 is 15 amino acids. Germline values: CDR1 MGHRA, CDR2 YSYEKL. Losses at the gene ends were 0 bases for V and 7 bases for J; bases not matched to a gene: 4. CDR3 nucleotides: TGCGCCAGCAGCCAAGACGACAGGGGAAGTGAAAAACTGTTTTTT. Amino acid sequence: CASSQDDRGSEKLFF.

The gene calls are TRBV2 and TRBJ1-6, with D maybe TRBD1 (5 bases). Trimming left V 11 bases short and J 7 bases short, with 15 bases between. CDR1 and CDR2 (germline): SNHLY, FYNNEI. The CDR3 runs to 13 residues. The DNA for the CDR3 is TGTGCCGTGCCGGGACGTTTGAATTCACCCCTCCACTTT. Its protein product is CAVPGRLNSPLHF.

This rearrangement joins TRBV30 to TRBJ2-2; D may be TRBD1 (6 bases). V shed 3 bases and J shed 4 bases, with 15 bases lying between them. The CDR3 loop spans 15 amino acids. Germline CDR1 is GTSNPN and CDR2 is SVGIG (reference sequence). CDR3 DNA: TGTGCCTGGAGAAAAAACAGGGCCCTCACCGGGGAGCTGTTTTTT. Protein sequence: CAWRKNRALTGELFF. The full variable domain, completed using reference TRBV30 and TRBJ2-2, is SQTIHQWPATLVQPVGSPLSLECTVEGTSNPNLYWYRQAAGRGLQLLFYSVGIGQISSEVPQNLSASRPQDRQFILSSKKLLLSDSGFYLCAWRKNRALTGELFFGEGSRLTVL.

This sequence joins TRBV5-1 and TRBJ1-4, with 9 bases aligning to TRBD1. The CDR3 extends over 13 amino acids. The germline V gene encodes CDR1 SGHRS and CDR2 YFSETQ. The V segment lost 5 bases and the J segment 8 bases; nucleotides outside the gene matches: 4. CDR3 amino acids: CASRGTGKEKLFF. The CDR3 DNA follows: TGCGCCAGCAGAGGGACAGGGAAGGAAAAACTGTTTTTT.

The V and J genes are TRBV19 and TRBJ2-1; 7 bases match TRBD1. CDR3 length equals 14 residues. The germline V gene encodes CDR1 LNHDA and CDR2 SQIVND (reference sequence). V lost 4 bases and J lost 1; bases outside the gene matches: 1. CDR3 coding DNA: TGTGCCAGTAGTAACAGGGGTTCCTACAATGAGCAGTTCTTC. Translation gives CASSNRGSYNEQFF.

V gene TRBV10-3 combines with J gene TRBJ2-1; 12 nucleotides match TRBD2. V trimming: 7 bases; J trimming: 9 bases; junction bases outside the gene matches: 10. CDR3 size: 15 residues. Germline V gene sequence: CDR1 ENHRY, CDR2 SYGVKD. As DNA, the CDR3 is TGTGCCATCAAGTCGGCTAGCGGGGGGGCAGGTGAGCAGTTCTTC. This gives the protein CAIKSASGGAGEQFF.